Each of the 18 T cell receptor beta chains below was sequenced from the same sample in a study of blood T cell repertoires in COVID-19. Clones were sequenced by immunoSEQ multiplex PCR, and TCRdb holds only the in-frame ones, with some missing. The sample has 150,000 or so clones, approximately 84% seen once. Source material: peripheral blood. Receptors were obtained from a man aged 18 to 30 with active or convalescent COVID-19.

The chain employs TRBV5-4 and TRBJ2-7; possible D gene TRBD2, 6 bases. Trimming stripped 1 base from V and 1 base from J, with 12 bases between. CDR1 is SGHNT, CDR2 YYREEE, per germline (reference sequence). There are 15 residues in the CDR3. This CDR3 reads CASSLYGSGSYEQYF. The DNA of the CDR3 is TGTGCCAGCAGCTTGTACGGGAGTGGGTCCTACGAGCAGTACTTC.

CDR3: CASSMRRIQGSNQPQHF. The CDR3 DNA reads as TGTGCCAGTAGTATGAGGAGAATCCAGGGGAGCAATCAGCCCCAGCATTTT. The chain carries TRBV19 and TRBJ1-5; a weak D match, TRBD1 (6 bases). Looked up from germline, CDR1 is LNHDA and CDR2 is SQIVND (reference sequence). The CDR3 is 17 residues long. Trimming cost V 3 bases and J 1 base, with 16 bases left between them.

J is TRBJ1-4 and V is TRBV10-2; a weak D match, TRBD1 (5 bases). Trimming removed 2 bases from V and 0 bases from J, with 7 bases in between. Germline V gene sequence: CDR1 WSHSY, CDR2 SAAADI. The CDR3 loop spans 15 amino acids. Here the CDR3 DNA reads TGCGCCAGCAGTGAGGGACAAACAACTAATGAAAAACTGTTTTTT. It translates to CASSEGQTTNEKLFF.

This rearrangement joins TRBV9 to TRBJ1-3; TRBD1 matches at 11 bases. The germline gives CDR1 SGDLS, CDR2 YYNGEE. J was trimmed by 3 bases and V by 4 bases; bases with no gene match: 3. The CDR3 runs to 15 residues. CDR3 nucleotides: TGTGCCAGCAGCCCCGGGACAGGGGGTGGAAACACCATATATTTT. Translation: CASSPGTGGGNTIYF.

CDR3 nucleotide sequence: TGCAGCGTTGTTACCCCCACAGGGGGCTTCACTCGGCCTGAAGCTTTCTTT. Residues: CSVVTPTGGFTRPEAFF. The genes are TRBV29-1 and TRBJ1-1, with 9 bases identical to TRBD1. Looked up from germline, CDR1 is SQVTM and CDR2 is ANQGSEA. V lost 4 bases, J lost 6 bases, and 18 bases stayed unmatched. The CDR3 loop spans 17 amino acids.

This rearrangement joins TRBV14 to TRBJ1-5; TRBD1 might be the D (6 bases). The CDR3 length is 17 residues. Germline CDR1 and CDR2: SGHDN and FVKESK. V lost 1 base, J lost 7 bases, and 20 bases lay in between. The CDR3: CASSQGGRDEIGQPQHF. For the CDR3, the DNA is TGTGCCAGCAGCCAAGGGGGGCGCGACGAGATAGGACAGCCCCAGCATTTT.

CDR3 loop: CAISESGQGDTEAFF. Here the CDR3 DNA reads TGTGCCATCAGTGAGTCGGGACAGGGGGATACTGAAGCTTTCTTT. J is TRBJ1-1 and V is TRBV10-3; 11 bases match TRBD1. CDR1 and CDR2 (germline): ENHRY, SYGVKD. The CDR3 consists of 15 residues. V trimming: 0 bases; J trimming: 5 bases; junction bases outside the gene matches: 2.

This clone was observed once. This chain links TRBV5-8 with TRBJ1-5, with 9 bases matching TRBD1. CDR3 length equals 18 residues. Trimming took 1 base from V and 2 from J; bases not matched to a gene: 10. Germline-derived CDR1 and CDR2 are SGHTS and YDEGEE. In nucleotides, the CDR3 is TGTGCCAGCAGCTTGTACCGTGGGACAGGGCAGGGCAATCAGCCCCAGCATTTT. Amino acids: CASSLYRGTGQGNQPQHF.

This clone came up a few times. V is TRBV18 and J is TRBJ2-3; TRBD1 matches 7 bases. V lost 5 bases and J lost 3; bases outside the gene matches: 5. The CDR3 has 14 residues. The germline CDR1 and CDR2 sequences are KGHSH and LQKENI. In nucleotides, the CDR3 is TGTGCCAGCTCAGCTTCCAGGGGGACAGATACGCAGTATTTT. This encodes CASSASRGTDTQYF.

The chain joins TRBV10-3 to TRBJ2-7; 8 positions match TRBD1. V lost 8 bases and J lost 4; bases outside the gene matches: 13. This CDR3 has 15 amino acids. Germline CDR1 and CDR2: ENHRY and SYGVKD. CDR3 DNA sequence: TGTGCCATCTCCGGCGGGCAGGGGGCCTTTTACGAGCAGTACTTC. Encoded protein: CAISGGQGAFYEQYF.

CDR3 sequence: CASSLNGGANNEQFF. CDR3 sequence (DNA): TGTGCCAGCAGCTTAAACGGCGGGGCGAACAATGAGCAGTTCTTC. This chain links TRBV7-2 with TRBJ2-1; TRBD2 is a possible D gene (6 bases). This CDR3 has 15 amino acids. Germline CDR1 and CDR2: SGHTA and FQGNSA. V was clipped by 2 bases and J by 5 bases, with 13 bases between them.

The chain employs TRBV5-5 and TRBJ2-1; 16 bases fit TRBD2. CDR1 is SGHKS, CDR2 YYEKEE, per germline (reference sequence). The CDR3 covers 18 residues. V lost 2 bases to trimming and J lost 8 bases; unmatched junction nucleotides: 10. CDR3 in DNA: TGTGCCAGCAGCTTCTGGCAGGGGGGACTAGCGGGAGGGCATGAGCAGTTCTTC. It encodes CASSFWQGGLAGGHEQFF.

V usage is TRBV15 and J usage is TRBJ2-3, with 7 bases matching TRBD1. The trim removed 0 bases at V and 8 bases at J, leaving 11 bases unmatched. This CDR3 contains 16 residues. Germline V lookup: CDR1 LNHNV, CDR2 YYDKDF (reference sequence). The CDR3 reads CATSRDRPGGLGTQYF. The CDR3, as DNA: TGTGCCACCAGCAGAGATCGTCCAGGGGGTTTGGGTACGCAGTATTTT.

The gene calls are TRBV4-1 and TRBJ2-2; the D is unclear. In germline, CDR1 is MGHRA, CDR2 YSYEKL. The CDR3 is 16 amino acids. With 1 base removed from V and 2 bases from J, the gap between germline ends came to 11 bases. CDR3: CASSQGRGANTGELFF. CDR3 nucleotides: TGCGCCAGCAGCCAAGGACGAGGCGCAAACACCGGGGAGCTGTTTTTT.

This clone was counted only a few times. The chain uses TRBV5-5 and TRBJ1-5; D is uncertain. Germline CDR1 reads SGHKS; CDR2 reads YYEKEE (reference sequence). The CDR3 has 15 residues. V lost 4 bases and J 0 bases, leaving 11 bases between the germline ends. The chain's CDR3 is CASSHRPDSNQPQHF. The CDR3, as DNA: TGTGCCAGCAGCCACAGACCGGATAGCAATCAGCCCCAGCATTTT.

A remark on this clone: Other DNA sequences within the sample encode an identical CDR3. V usage is TRBV5-1 and J usage is TRBJ2-3, with TRBD2 matching over 9 bases. The V gene end was trimmed by 6 bases and the J gene end by 0 bases; junction bases not matched to a gene: 2. Germline V gene sequence: CDR1 SGHRS, CDR2 YFSETQ. The CDR3 sequence is 14 residues long. The CDR3 DNA is TGCGCCAGCAAAGCGGGGGGTAGCACAGATACGCAGTATTTT. Translation: CASKAGGSTDTQYF.

This clone was found once. The rearrangement uses TRBV4-1 and TRBJ1-5, with TRBD1 as a possible D gene (5 bases). The CDR3 totals 15 residues. Per germline, CDR1 MGHRA and CDR2 YSYEKL. Trimming took off 6 bases at V and 2 bases at J, with 14 bases between the two ends. CDR3 residues: CASSPGGGRNQPQHF. The CDR3, as DNA: TGCGCCAGCAGTCCCGGGGGAGGGCGCAATCAGCCCCAGCATTTT.

There are a few counts of this clone. The chain employs TRBV19 and TRBJ2-1, with 7 nucleotides matching TRBD2. CDR1 is LNHDA, CDR2 SQIVND, per germline (reference sequence). Trimming removed 4 bases from V and 5 bases from J; junction bases left unmatched: 11. The CDR3 covers 16 residues. The CDR3 region is CASSTLARGVDNEQFF. In nucleotides, the CDR3 is TGTGCCAGTAGTACGCTAGCACGGGGGGTTGACAATGAGCAGTTCTTC.